Shown below are 9 T cell receptor beta chains from a single sample sequenced in a study of blood T cell repertoires in COVID-19 (dated by TCRdb to the early 2020s). Libraries were built with the immunoSEQ multiplex PCR assay. The clones in this table, taken by TCRdb from immuneACCESS, are in-frame only. Not every clone is retained; where verified, under half of the shortfall comes from an unresolved V gene, and the cause of the rest is unknown. The sample profile shows about 230,000 clones; more than 65% of them were found once. About 2.3% of the sample is in the top ten clones. Sequencing was done on a sample of peripheral blood. These receptors originate from a man aged 35 to 55 who had recovered from COVID-19.

V and J are TRBV2 and TRBJ2-1, with D perhaps matching TRBD2 (5 bases). Trimming cost V 1 base and J 9 bases, with 10 bases left between them. The CDR3 has 13 residues. CDR1 and CDR2 from the germline V gene are SNHLY and FYNNEI. The CDR3 region is CASSEGVEVEQFF. The CDR3 DNA reads as TGTGCCAGCAGTGAAGGTGTGGAGGTTGAGCAGTTCTTC. Full variable domain (missing parts from reference TRBV2 and TRBJ2-1): EPEVTQTPSHQVTQMGQEVILRCVPISNHLYFYWYRQILGQKVEFLVSFYNNEISEKSEIFDDQFSVERPDGSNFTLKIRSTKLEDSAMYFCASSEGVEVEQFFGPGTRLTVL.

The chain couples TRBV30 to TRBJ2-1; 8 nucleotides line up with TRBD1. Germline values: CDR1 GTSNPN, CDR2 SVGIG (reference sequence). This CDR3 has 15 amino acids. Trimming took 2 bases from V and 3 from J; bases not matched to a gene: 6. The DNA of the CDR3 is TGTGCCTGGAGTATTGGACAGGGATACTACAATGAGCAGTTCTTC. Amino acids: CAWSIGQGYYNEQFF. Variable domain in full (rest from reference TRBV30 and TRBJ2-1): SQTIHQWPATLVQPVGSPLSLECTVEGTSNPNLYWYRQAAGRGLQLLFYSVGIGQISSEVPQNLSASRPQDRQFILSSKKLLLSDSGFYLCAWSIGQGYYNEQFFGPGTRLTVL.

This clone was recorded once. The gene calls are TRBV5-4 and TRBJ2-7; 7 nucleotides line up with TRBD1. Germline V gene lookup returns CDR1 SGHNT and CDR2 YYREEE (reference sequence). This CDR3 comprises 15 residues. Unmatched junction bases numbered 3, after V lost 0 bases and J lost 0 bases. The CDR3 nucleotides are TGTGCCAGCAGCTTGGAGGGGGCGAGCTCCTACGAGCAGTACTTC. It is translated as CASSLEGASSYEQYF. Variable domain in full (rest from reference TRBV5-4 and TRBJ2-7): ETGVTQSPTHLIKTRGQQVTLRCSSQSGHNTVSWYQQALGQGPQFIFQYYREEENGRGNFPPRFSGLQFPNYSSELNVNALELDDSALYLCASSLEGASSYEQYFGPGTRLTVT.

The chain carries TRBV7-9 and TRBJ2-5, with 8 positions matching TRBD2. The germline V gene encodes CDR1 SEHNR and CDR2 FQNEAQ (reference sequence). V trimming: 6 bases; J trimming: 2 bases; junction bases outside the gene matches: 5. The CDR3 runs 14 residues. The CDR3 coding sequence is TGTGCCAGCAGTTATGCGGGGGGACAAGAGACCCAGTACTTC. As protein: CASSYAGGQETQYF. Complete variable domain (other parts from reference TRBV7-9 and TRBJ2-5): DTGVSQNPRHKITKRGQNVTFRCDPISEHNRLYWYRQTLGQGPEFLTYFQNEAQLEKSRLLSDRFSAERPKGSFSTLEIQRTEQGDSAMYLCASSYAGGQETQYFGPGTRLLVL.

The V and J genes are TRBV2 and TRBJ2-5, with a possible D match to TRBD2 (5 bases). The CDR3 extends over 14 amino acids. V dropped 6 bases and J dropped 7 bases, with 18 bases sitting between them. Germline V gene data show CDR1 as SNHLY and CDR2 as FYNNEI. The CDR3 DNA reads as TGTGCCAGCAGCCCACTAGTGGGTGACGGGACCCAGTACTTC. This sequence encodes CASSPLVGDGTQYF. The variable domain in full, with the rest retrieved from reference TRBV2 and TRBJ2-5, is EPEVTQTPSHQVTQMGQEVILRCVPISNHLYFYWYRQILGQKVEFLVSFYNNEISEKSEIFDDQFSVERPDGSNFTLKIRSTKLEDSAMYFCASSPLVGDGTQYFGPGTRLLVL.

The rearrangement uses TRBV10-3 and TRBJ2-1; possible D gene TRBD2, 6 bases. This CDR3 region has 14 residues. Germline V gene lookup returns CDR1 ENHRY and CDR2 SYGVKD. The V and J ends lost 7 bases and 6 bases respectively, with 16 bases between them. The CDR3 DNA sequence: TGTGCCATCAAACCCGTGACTAGTATCAATGAGCAGTTCTTC. Translation: CAIKPVTSINEQFF.

To note about this clone: Other DNA sequences in this sample translate to the same CDR3. This sequence joins TRBV12-3 or TRBV12-4 and TRBJ2-7; D unresolved. The CDR3 totals 12 residues. V lost 3 bases and J lost 4, with 7 bases in between. The CDR3 loop is CASSFRLYEQYF. The CDR3 nucleotides are TGTGCCAGCAGTTTTCGGTTGTACGAGCAGTACTTC.

The rearrangement uses TRBV7-9 and TRBJ1-1; tentatively, D is TRBD1 (5 bases). The CDR3 loop spans 13 amino acids. Germline V gene sequence: CDR1 SEHNR, CDR2 FQNEAQ (reference sequence). V lost 10 bases and J 4 bases, leaving 16 bases between the germline ends. CDR3: CATRRRDGTEAFF. The CDR3, as DNA: TGTGCCACCAGGCGGAGGGACGGCACTGAAGCTTTCTTT.

The genes are TRBV7-2 and TRBJ2-1; 8 nucleotides align to TRBD2. Germline V CDR1 and CDR2: SGHTA, FQGNSA. Trimming cost V 1 base and J 8 bases; bases outside gene matches: 13. CDR3 length: 17 residues. The CDR3 region is CASSLDGAGAVTDEQFF. The DNA of the CDR3 is TGTGCCAGCAGCTTAGATGGAGCGGGGGCGGTGACTGATGAGCAGTTCTTC. Variable domain in full (rest from reference TRBV7-2 and TRBJ2-1): GAGVSQSPSNKVTEKGKDVELRCDPISGHTALYWYRQSLGQGLEFLIYFQGNSAPDKSGLPSDRFSAERTGGSVSTLTIQRTQQEDSAVYLCASSLDGAGAVTDEQFFGPGTRLTVL.